This TCR beta chain was documented in a study of T cells in Graves' hyperthyroidism and ophthalmopathy. On this clonotype itself: What it recognizes is unknown. The junction shows a germline mismatch at one end, possibly a read error.

The CDR3 length is 13 residues. Per germline, CDR1 SSHAT and CDR2 FNYEAQ (reference sequence). Study results and limitations: Model output signaled ophthalmopathy a median around 5.9 months ahead of onset.

Amplified TCR beta CDR3 regions came from RNA transcripts. HTBI primers were used for first-round RT-PCR of the TCR CDR3. A single record per CDR3 protein comes from TCRdb applying MiXCR to the multiplex PCR reads. The table records nearly 600,000 distinct CDR3 sequences, more than 13% of them present only once. Uncontrolled infections, other autoimmune diseases, pregnancy or lactation led to exclusion of patients. PBMCs were obtained from under 13 ml fresh peripheral blood. Sequencing was done on a sample of blood. The chain links TRBV7-7 to TRBJ2-5; D may be TRBD1 or TRBD2 (6 bases each). The clonotype originates from a young woman with Graves' ophthalmopathy. CDR3 coding DNA: TGTGCTAGCAGCTTAGATGGGGGGCAGACCCAGTACTTC. Amino acids: CASSLDGGQTQYF.